This T cell receptor beta chain was captured in a study of early T cells in non-severe SARS-CoV-2 infection. Study-level background: Chains stayed unpaired after sequencing of bulk RNA from unsorted whole blood. Study results and caveats: Using VDJdb, the matching emphasized anti-spike CD8 responses while missing private and CD4 specificities.

The TCR library protocol was used to attach unique molecular identifiers. These identifiers were attached to individual cDNA molecules. TCRdb reprocessed the 5' RACE reads with MiXCR, giving one entry per CDR3 protein. The data hold roughly 66,000 distinct CDR3 sequences, with 9.1% observed a single time. Comment on this clonotype: Its specificity is unknown.

The CDR3 is 13 residues long. CDR1 MNHEY and CDR2 SVGAGI come from the germline V gene. Trimming shortened V by 8 bases and J by 0 bases, and 10 bases separated the two germline ends. The clonotype comes from an adult who was a healthcare worker with PCR-confirmed SARS-CoV-2 infection or an uninfected control (not recorded which). V gene TRBV6-5 combines with J gene TRBJ1-1; tentative D call: TRBD1 (6 bases). Material for sequencing was whole blood. Here the CDR3 DNA reads TGTGCCAGCTCGAGACAGGTGAACACTGAAGCTTTCTTT. Encoded protein: CASSRQVNTEAFF.